Listed here are 21 T cell receptor beta chains from one sample, sequenced in a study of Graves' ophthalmopathy and Graves' hyperthyroidism. Beta-chain TCR CDR3 regions were amplified from RNA transcripts. An opening RT-PCR round employed HTBI primers and preceded a second-round multiplex PCR. Each CDR3 protein is one row after TCRdb ran MiXCR on the multiplex PCR reads. The table includes a few hundred thousand distinct CDR3 sequences, about a sixth detected once. The sequenced sample was peripheral blood. These receptors were taken from an adult man with Graves' ophthalmopathy.

This clonotype was detected many times. V usage is TRBV20-1 and J usage is TRBJ1-5; D gene uncertain. Germline CDR1 is DFQATT and CDR2 is SNEGSKA (reference sequence). CDR3 length: 16 amino acids. Trimming stripped 5 bases from V and 2 bases from J, with 19 bases between. CDR3 sequence: CSAFPSRALGNQPQHF. DNA for the CDR3: TGCAGTGCTTTTCCCTCCCGGGCCCTTGGCAATCAGCCCCAGCATTTT.

This clonotype was recorded at least ten times. This sequence joins TRBV19 and TRBJ1-5; 7 positions match TRBD1. V was pared by 6 bases and J by 7 bases, with 15 bases of the junction left unmatched. Germline CDR1 reads LNHDA; CDR2 reads SQIVND (reference sequence). CDR3 size: 16 residues. The CDR3 DNA sequence: TGTGCCAGTAGCAAACCCGGGACAGTAACCACCCAGCCCCAGCATTTT. Protein: CASSKPGTVTTQPQHF.

The table lists this clonotype with many counts. V is TRBV5-1 and J is TRBJ1-1, with 7 bases lining up with TRBD1. Germline CDR1 is SGHRS and CDR2 is YFSETQ. The CDR3 covers 14 residues. The V gene end was trimmed by 5 bases and the J gene end by 0 bases; junction bases not matched to a gene: 4. The CDR3 loop reads CASSMGQMNTEAFF. The DNA of the CDR3 is TGCGCCAGCAGTATGGGACAGATGAACACTGAAGCTTTCTTT.

This clonotype was detected many times. This chain uses TRBV5-6 with TRBJ2-7; D is ambiguous. Trimming took off 0 bases at V and 3 bases at J, with 4 bases between the two ends. The CDR3 contains 12 residues. CDR1 and CDR2 (germline): SGHDT, YYEEEE. The CDR3 DNA sequence: TGTGCCAGCAGCTTGGGAATCTACGAGCAGTACTTC. Residues: CASSLGIYEQYF.

The gene calls are TRBV27 and TRBJ1-2; tentatively, D is TRBD1 (6 bases). From germline, CDR1 is MNHEY and CDR2 SMNVEV (reference sequence). Trimming took 6 bases from V and 4 from J, leaving 18 bases between them. The CDR3 has 15 residues. The CDR3 nucleotides read TGTGCCAGCAGCCCGAGGACAGCCCCTGGCTATGGCTACACCTTC. Residues: CASSPRTAPGYGYTF.

This clonotype was observed at least ten times. V and J are TRBV3-1 and TRBJ2-4; D unclear. Per germline, CDR1 LGHDT and CDR2 YNNKEL (reference sequence). This CDR3 comprises 13 residues. V shed 6 bases and J shed 2 bases, with 8 bases lying between them. CDR3 DNA: TGTGCCAGCAGTTTTTCTTCCAAAAACATTCAGTACTTC. Residues: CASSFSSKNIQYF.

Many counts were recorded for this clonotype. The V gene is TRBV20-1, the J gene TRBJ2-7; no definite D call. Trimming pared 3 bases from V and 2 bases from J, leaving 8 bases between. The CDR3 is made up of 12 amino acids. Per germline, CDR1 DFQATT and CDR2 SNEGSKA (reference sequence). The chain's CDR3 is CSASSGTYEQYF. CDR3 DNA sequence: TGCAGTGCTAGTTCCGGAACCTACGAGCAGTACTTC.

This clonotype has a handful of counts. With a much larger clone just one base away, this may be a read error. The rearrangement uses TRBV7-2 and TRBJ1-2; 7 nucleotides align to TRBD1. The CDR3 has 14 residues. Germline V lookup: CDR1 SGHTA, CDR2 FQGNSA. For the CDR3, the DNA is TGTGTCAGCAGCCCGGGACAGACCCCCCGTGGCTACACCTTC. Amino acids: CVSSPGQTPRGYTF.

This clonotype was observed a single time. The rearrangement uses TRBV6-5 and TRBJ1-2; no definite D call. Germline V CDR1 and CDR2: MNHEY, SVGAGI. Deletions cut 1 base from V and 4 bases from J, with 13 bases between. The CDR3 is 15 amino acids. CDR3 DNA sequence: TGTGCCAGCAGTTACTGGCAGACTGCCAGCTATGGCTACACCTTC. The encoded protein is CASSYWQTASYGYTF.

There are many counts of this clonotype. The chain uses TRBV27 and TRBJ2-5, with 10 positions matching TRBD2. The V gene's germline CDR1 is MNHEY and CDR2 SMNVEV (reference sequence). Germline trimming cut 5 bases from V and 5 bases from J; bases unmatched to any gene: 8. CDR3 length: 15 residues. The CDR3 DNA follows: TGTGCCAGCAGTAAAGTTAGCGGGGGGTGGGAGACCCAGTACTTC. Its translation is CASSKVSGGWETQYF.

This clonotype was detected many times. The chain is built from TRBV15 and TRBJ1-2, with TRBD1 identical over 7 bases. Germline-derived CDR1 and CDR2 are LNHNV and YYDKDF (reference sequence). The V segment lost 5 bases and the J segment 4 bases; nucleotides outside the gene matches: 7. The CDR3 contains 14 residues. The CDR3 coding sequence is TGTGCCACCAGCGGATACCGGGACAGCTATGGCTACACCTTC. This encodes CATSGYRDSYGYTF.

This clonotype was recorded many times. The rearrangement uses TRBV20-1 and TRBJ1-3, with TRBD1 matching over 8 bases. In germline, CDR1 is DFQATT, CDR2 SNEGSKA (reference sequence). With V trimmed by 6 bases and J by 2 bases, 6 bases remained unmatched. The CDR3 consists of 14 residues. This CDR3 reads CSADTGGPGNTIYF. CDR3 sequence (DNA): TGCAGTGCGGATACAGGGGGGCCTGGAAACACCATATATTTT.

This clonotype was recorded many times. The gene calls are TRBV6-5 and TRBJ2-5; possible D gene TRBD2, 6 bases. CDR1 MNHEY and CDR2 SVGAGI come from the germline V gene. The CDR3 totals 16 residues. Trimming shortened V by 8 bases and J by 5 bases, and 24 bases separated the two germline ends. The CDR3 bases are TGTGCCAGCTCCGGCGGGACTGGCCGGGGGATGGAGACCCAGTACTTC. Its translation: CASSGGTGRGMETQYF.

The sample holds many counts of this clonotype. J is TRBJ1-5 and V is TRBV15; maybe TRBD1 (5 bases). CDR3 length: 19 residues. Trimming removed 1 base at V and 1 base at J, with 20 bases between. Per the germline V gene, CDR1 is LNHNV and CDR2 is YYDKDF (reference sequence). CDR3 bases: TGTGCCACCAGCAGAGTACCAGGCCAGGGCGGACGAAGCAATCAGCCCCAGCATTTT. Translation gives CATSRVPGQGGRSNQPQHF.

This clonotype was detected ten times or more. The rearrangement links TRBV19 to TRBJ2-7; 7 nucleotides line up with TRBD2. Losses at the gene ends were 3 bases for V and 5 bases for J; bases not matched to a gene: 10. CDR1 is LNHDA, CDR2 SQIVND, per germline (reference sequence). The CDR3 length is 15 residues. CDR3 in amino acids: CASSISGGGLHEQYF. The CDR3 DNA follows: TGTGCCAGTAGTATTTCTGGCGGGGGACTCCACGAGCAGTACTTC.

This clonotype occurred many times. The V and J genes are TRBV11-2 and TRBJ1-2; D is ambiguous. The CDR3 loop spans 13 amino acids. Germline loops: CDR1 SGHAT, CDR2 FQNNGV. The V end was cut by 5 bases, the J end by 7 bases, with 14 bases between. In DNA form, the CDR3 reads TGTGCCAGCAGCGAGAACCAACACCTTGGCTACACCTTC. This codes for CASSENQHLGYTF.

The table lists this clonotype with many counts. J is TRBJ2-7 and V is TRBV11-2; 7 bases match TRBD1. V gave up 1 base and J gave up 2 bases; unmatched junction bases: 2. Germline values: CDR1 SGHAT, CDR2 FQNNGV. The length of the CDR3 is 14 residues. The chain's CDR3 is CASSLGDSTYEQYF. The CDR3 coding sequence is TGTGCCAGCAGCTTAGGGGACAGCACCTACGAGCAGTACTTC.

This clonotype was detected many times. V usage is TRBV20-1 and J usage is TRBJ2-7, with D possibly TRBD1 on 7 matching bases. The CDR3 runs 16 residues. V was clipped by 2 bases and J by 0 bases, with 17 bases between them. CDR1 is DFQATT, CDR2 SNEGSKA, per germline (reference sequence). This CDR3 is CSARSPSGGGSYEQYF. CDR3 nucleotides: TGCAGTGCTAGATCACCCTCAGGGGGAGGCTCCTACGAGCAGTACTTC.

This rearrangement joins TRBV12-3 or TRBV12-4 to TRBJ2-5; D remains unclear. The CDR3 contains 13 residues. Trimming stripped 1 base from V and 5 bases from J, with 8 bases between. The CDR3 loop reads CASSLVNRETQYF. CDR3 DNA sequence: TGTGCCAGCAGTTTAGTAAATCGGGAGACCCAGTACTTC.

This clonotype was detected ten times or more. V is TRBV28 and J is TRBJ1-5; tentatively, D is TRBD1 (6 bases). V was cut by 8 bases and J by 1 base, with 21 bases left in between. CDR3 length: 17 amino acids. Germline assignment: CDR1 MDHEN and CDR2 SYDVKM. Here the CDR3 DNA reads TGTGCCAGCGGACAACAGGGAGATCTATACAGCAATCAGCCCCAGCATTTT. Its translation: CASGQQGDLYSNQPQHF.

In this sample, this clonotype turned up a few times. The chain carries TRBV5-1 and TRBJ2-5; D might be TRBD2 (5 bases). V lost 3 bases, J lost 5 bases, and 11 bases lay in between. The CDR3 covers 13 residues. Germline loops: CDR1 SGHRS, CDR2 YFSETQ. The CDR3 region is CASSSAGLETQYF. For the CDR3, the DNA is TGCGCCAGCAGCTCCGCGGGTTTGGAGACCCAGTACTTC.